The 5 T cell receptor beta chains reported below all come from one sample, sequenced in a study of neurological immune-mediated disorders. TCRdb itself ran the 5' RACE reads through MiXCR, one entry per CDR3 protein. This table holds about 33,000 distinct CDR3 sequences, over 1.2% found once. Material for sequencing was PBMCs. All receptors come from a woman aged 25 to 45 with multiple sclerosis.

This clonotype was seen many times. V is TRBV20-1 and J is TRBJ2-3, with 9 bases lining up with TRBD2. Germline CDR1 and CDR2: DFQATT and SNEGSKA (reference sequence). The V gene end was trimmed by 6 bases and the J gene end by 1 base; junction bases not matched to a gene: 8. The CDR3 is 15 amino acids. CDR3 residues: CSAPRERGGTDTQYF. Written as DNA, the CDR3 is TGCAGTGCCCCCCGGGAGCGGGGGGGCACAGATACGCAGTATTTT.

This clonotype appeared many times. In DNA, the CDR3 is TGCGCCAGCAGTCACGGCAGATCATACAATGAGCAGTTCTTC. It codes for CASSHGRSYNEQFF. The chain employs TRBV5-1 and TRBJ2-1; D gene uncertain. Germline lookup yields CDR1 SGHRS and CDR2 YFSETQ. Trimming pared 5 bases from V and 4 bases from J, leaving 13 bases between. This CDR3 has 14 residues.

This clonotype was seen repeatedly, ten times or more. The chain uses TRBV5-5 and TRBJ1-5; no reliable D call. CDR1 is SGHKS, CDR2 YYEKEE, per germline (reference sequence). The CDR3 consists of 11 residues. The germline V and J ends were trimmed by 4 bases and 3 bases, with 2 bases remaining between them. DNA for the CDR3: TGTGCCAGCAGCCACAATCAGCCCCAGCATTTT. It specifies CASSHNQPQHF.

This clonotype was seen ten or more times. Written as DNA, the CDR3 is TGTGCCAGCAGCAAAACTAGATTCTACGAGCAGTACTTC. Amino acids: CASSKTRFYEQYF. This chain connects TRBV21-1 to TRBJ2-7; the table's D call, TRBD2, has no DNA check behind it. TRBV21-1 is flagged as a pseudogene. The CDR3 contains 13 residues.

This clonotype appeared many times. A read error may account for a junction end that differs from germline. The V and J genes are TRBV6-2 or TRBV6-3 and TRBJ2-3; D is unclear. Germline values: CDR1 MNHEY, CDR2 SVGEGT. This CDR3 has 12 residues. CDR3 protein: CASTSGTDTQYF. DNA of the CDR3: TGTGCCAGCACCTCGGGCACGGATACGCAGTATTTT.